This entry describes one T cell receptor beta chain. This CDR3 is 15 amino acids long. Trimming cost V 4 bases and J 5 bases; bases outside gene matches: 4. Germline V gene data show CDR1 as SGHNT and CDR2 as YYREEE (reference sequence). These data are taken from a study of blood T cell repertoires in COVID-19. Sequenced by immunoSEQ multiplex PCR; TCRdb stores in-frame clones only, minus some. The sample has about 160,000 clones, over 65% seen once. The sequenced sample was peripheral blood. The chain joins TRBV5-4 to TRBJ1-6, with TRBD1 matching over 9 bases. This TCR was sampled from a man between 60 and 75 years old with acute or convalescent COVID-19. DNA of the CDR3: TGTGCCAGCAGCGTACGGGACAGGGATAATTCACCCCTCCACTTT. Translating gives CASSVRDRDNSPLHF.